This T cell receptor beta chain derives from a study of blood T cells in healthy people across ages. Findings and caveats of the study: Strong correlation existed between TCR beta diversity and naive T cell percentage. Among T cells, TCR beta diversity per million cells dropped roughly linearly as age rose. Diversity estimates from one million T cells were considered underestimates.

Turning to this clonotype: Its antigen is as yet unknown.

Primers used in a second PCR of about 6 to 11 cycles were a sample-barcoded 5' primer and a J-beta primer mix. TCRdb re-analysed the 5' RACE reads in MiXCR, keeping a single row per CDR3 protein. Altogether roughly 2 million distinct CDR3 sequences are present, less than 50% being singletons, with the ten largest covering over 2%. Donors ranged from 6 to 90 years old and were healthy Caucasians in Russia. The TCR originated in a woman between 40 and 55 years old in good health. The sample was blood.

DNA of the CDR3: TGTGCCATCAGGGGTACTACGCCAGATCAGCCCCAGCATTTT. Protein: CAIRGTTPDQPQHF. This chain connects TRBV10-3 to TRBJ1-5; D is uncertain. Germline CDR1 reads ENHRY; CDR2 reads SYGVKD. This CDR3 region has 14 residues. The V gene lost 6 bases and the J gene lost 5 bases, with 14 bases spanning the gap.